The 32 T cell receptor beta chains below were found in one sample sequenced in a study of read filtering for tumor transcriptome and immune sequencing. From 300 to 400 ng of RNA, a library with molecular barcoded alpha/delta and beta/gamma adaptors was made. TCRdb re-called the reads with MiXCR, one entry per CDR3 protein. The repertoire includes around 140,000 distinct CDR3 sequences, roughly an eighth of them detected once, and around 8.3% sits in the top ten. The sample was a population of CD138-negative cells sorted from bone marrow. These receptors originate from a donor over 35 with multiple myeloma.

The table lists this clonotype with many counts. V gene TRBV29-1 combines with J gene TRBJ2-1; a weak D match, TRBD1 (6 bases). V lost 3 bases, J lost 7 bases, and 10 bases lay in between. The CDR3 contains 12 residues. Germline CDR1 reads SQVTM; CDR2 reads ANQGSEA. CDR3 coding DNA: TGCAGCGTTGACAGGGGCAAAAATGAGCAGTTCTTC. Amino acid sequence: CSVDRGKNEQFF.

About this clonotype itself: Being one base from a much bigger clone, this may be a read error. This sequence joins TRBV4-3 and TRBJ1-5, with D perhaps matching TRBD1 (6 bases). CDR1 and CDR2 from the germline V gene are LGHNA and YSLEER. The germline V and J ends were trimmed by 5 bases and 5 bases, with 16 bases remaining between them. This CDR3 has 15 amino acids. This chain's CDR3 is CASSASRGLDQPQHF. In DNA form, the CDR3 reads TGCGCCAGCAGCGCGAGCAGGGGTTTAGATCAGCCCCAGCATTTT.

A remark on this clonotype: With a much larger clone just one base away, this may be a read error. The chain recombines TRBV20-1 with TRBJ1-1; D not certain. The CDR3 sequence is 11 residues long. Germline V gives CDR1 DFQATT, CDR2 SNEGSKA (reference sequence). The CDR3 nucleotides read TGCAGCCTTGCCAGAGGGTCTGATGCTTTCTTT. As protein: CSLARGSDAFF.

In this sample, this clonotype turned up many times. The chain joins TRBV5-5 to TRBJ2-7; D is ambiguous. The CDR3 runs to 13 residues. From germline, CDR1 is SGHKS and CDR2 YYEKEE (reference sequence). V lost 1 base and J 3 bases, leaving 8 bases between the germline ends. As DNA, the CDR3 is TGTGCCAGCAGCTTGACAGTCCTCTACGAGCAGTACTTC. Translation: CASSLTVLYEQYF.

With regard to this clonotype: A far bigger clonotype differs at one base, so this is likely a read error. Likely a read error: the CDR3 ends without its conserved phenylalanine or tryptophan. The chain combines TRBV5-1 with TRBJ2-4; 10 nucleotides agree with TRBD1. V shed 0 bases, J shed 13 bases, and the junction held 4 bases outside the gene matches. Per germline, CDR1 SGHRS and CDR2 YFSETQ. The CDR3 consists of 13 residues. In nucleotides, the CDR3 is TGCGCCAGCAGCTTGGGGACAGGGGGGGAGCAGTACTCC. Its protein is CASSLGTGGEQYS.

This clonotype came up a few times. A read error may account for a junction end that differs from germline. V is TRBV12-3 or TRBV12-4 and J is TRBJ2-5; no definite D call. The CDR3 has 14 residues. In DNA, the CDR3 is TGTACCAGCAGTTTCCTCGCGTTAAAAGAGACCCAGTACTTC. Residues: CTSSFLALKETQYF.

Concerning this clonotype: A far larger clone differs by one base, so this is likely a read error. CDR3 sequence (DNA): TGTGCCAGCAGTGTACCCGGGGAAAGCCACAATGAGCAGTTCTTC. Protein sequence: CASSVPGESHNEQFF. V gene TRBV6-2 or TRBV6-3 combines with J gene TRBJ2-1; tentatively, D is TRBD2 (5 bases). This CDR3 contains 15 residues. Trimming removed 5 bases from V and 5 bases from J, with 16 bases in between. Germline assignment: CDR1 MNHEY and CDR2 SVGEGT.

This clonotype occurred many times. This chain connects TRBV19 to TRBJ2-3, with D unclear. This CDR3 spans 13 amino acids. Trimming took 7 bases from V and 2 from J, leaving 10 bases between them. The germline gives CDR1 LNHDA, CDR2 SQIVND (reference sequence). The CDR3 loop reads CASTSDPTDTQYF. Written as DNA, the CDR3 is TGTGCCAGTACCTCAGACCCCACAGATACGCAGTATTTT.

This clonotype was picked up a small number of times. The rearrangement joins TRBV12-3 or TRBV12-4 to TRBJ2-1, with D maybe TRBD2 (5 bases). The length of the CDR3 is 13 residues. V dropped 6 bases and J dropped 7 bases, with 13 bases sitting between them. The CDR3 loop is CASSLPPGNEQFF. CDR3 bases: TGTGCCAGCAGCCTCCCCCCGGGGAATGAGCAGTTCTTC.

To note about this clonotype: At one of its ends the junction is not consistent with the germline gene, which may arise from a read error. This chain uses TRBV9 with TRBJ2-1; 8 nucleotides match TRBD2. Germline V gene data show CDR1 as SGDLS and CDR2 as YYNGEE. The CDR3 has 13 amino acids. The CDR3 protein is CVSSARAGAPLFF. The CDR3 DNA reads as TGTGTCAGCAGCGCTCGAGCGGGAGCGCCGCTGTTCTTC.

This clonotype was counted ten times or more. The chain combines TRBV6-5 with TRBJ2-3; 9 nucleotides agree with TRBD2. This CDR3 is built from 15 residues. The V gene's germline CDR1 is MNHEY and CDR2 SVGAGI. With 6 bases clipped from V and 6 bases from J, the junction kept 10 bases outside the gene matches. CDR3 sequence reads: CASSYVAGAADTQYF. CDR3 in DNA: TGTGCCAGCAGCTACGTAGCGGGAGCGGCGGATACGCAGTATTTT.

The rearrangement joins TRBV6-2 or TRBV6-3 to TRBJ2-3; 13 nucleotides line up with TRBD2. V was clipped by 5 bases and J by 6 bases; unmatched bases: 8. This CDR3 has 16 residues. Looked up from germline, CDR1 is MNHEY and CDR2 is SVGEGT. CDR3 bases: TGTGCCAGCAGTCCATCGGGACTAGCGGGGCTGGATACGCAGTATTTT. This gives the protein CASSPSGLAGLDTQYF.

Ten or more counts support this clonotype. V gene TRBV19 combines with J gene TRBJ2-1; D is ambiguous. The CDR3 covers 12 residues. CDR1 is LNHDA, CDR2 SQIVND, per germline (reference sequence). V lost 5 bases to trimming and J lost 2 bases, with 4 bases between them. CDR3 coding DNA: TGTGCCAGTAGTCTACCCTACAATGAGCAGTTCTTC. Protein sequence: CASSLPYNEQFF.

In its sample, this clonotype was seen many times. The rearrangement uses TRBV29-1 and TRBJ1-1; weak D call: TRBD1 (5 bases). Germline CDR1 and CDR2: SQVTM and ANQGSEA. The CDR3 has 12 amino acids. Trimming stripped 5 bases from V and 1 base from J, with 8 bases between. CDR3 in DNA: TGCAGCGTTCGGACAACGAACACTGAAGCTTTCTTT. Its translation is CSVRTTNTEAFF.

Many counts were recorded for this clonotype. The chain has TRBV6-2 or TRBV6-3 and TRBJ2-1, with D hard to call. Germline V lookup: CDR1 MNHEY, CDR2 SVGEGT. V lost 2 bases and J 5 bases, leaving 7 bases between the germline ends. The CDR3 spans 13 residues. CDR3 nucleotide sequence: TGTGCCAGCAGTTACCAGGCAGACAATGAGCAGTTCTTC. Its protein is CASSYQADNEQFF.

This clonotype was seen a few times. It may be a read error: a sequence one base away is much more abundant. The chain joins TRBV30 to TRBJ2-2; D is uncertain. Looked up from germline, CDR1 is GTSNPN and CDR2 is SVGIG (reference sequence). Deletions cut 3 bases from V and 4 bases from J, with 9 bases between. The CDR3 has 13 residues. The CDR3 nucleotides are TGTGCCTGGAGACGCCAGAGCACCGGGGAGCTGTTTTTT. Its protein is CAWRRQSTGELFF.

This clonotype was seen only a few times. The junction does not match germline at one end; this may be a read error. V usage is TRBV12-3 or TRBV12-4 and J usage is TRBJ2-1, with TRBD2 identical over 10 bases. This CDR3 is 15 amino acids long. This CDR3 reads CASTLGTSAGNELFF. CDR3 in DNA: TGTGCCAGCACCCTAGGGACTAGCGCCGGGAACGAGCTGTTCTTC.

In this sample, this clonotype turned up a few times. The genes are TRBV27 and TRBJ2-1; D not resolved. The V end was cut by 2 bases, the J end by 2 bases, with 4 bases between. CDR1 is MNHEY, CDR2 SMNVEV, per germline (reference sequence). The CDR3 is 13 residues long. DNA of the CDR3: TGTGCCAGCAGTTTAAATGCCTACAATGAGCAGTTCTTC. Translated, it gives CASSLNAYNEQFF.

The rearrangement joins TRBV24-1 to TRBJ2-2; D may be TRBD1 (5 bases). This CDR3 contains 14 residues. The ends were cut back, 4 bases at V and 3 bases at J, with 8 bases in the middle. Germline CDR1 and CDR2: KGHDR and SFDVKD. CDR3 residues: CATSDPGYTGELFF. The CDR3 nucleotides are TGTGCCACCAGTGACCCAGGGTACACCGGGGAGCTGTTTTTT.

Regarding this clonotype: This may arise from a read error, as a much more abundant clone is one base away. No conserved phenylalanine or tryptophan is present at the end of the CDR3, so a read error is the likely explanation. The chain uses TRBV7-9 and TRBJ1-1; D possibly corresponds to TRBD1 (5 bases). CDR3 size: 14 residues. V was clipped by 3 bases and J by 4 bases, with 12 bases between them. Germline V gene lookup returns CDR1 SEHNR and CDR2 FQNEAQ (reference sequence). The DNA of the CDR3 is TGTGCCAGCAGCTTCGTTAAGGGGATCACTGAAGCTTTCCTT. It is translated as CASSFVKGITEAFL.

In regard to this clonotype: Possible read error: a much larger clone is one base away. The CDR3 carries no conserved terminal phenylalanine or tryptophan, so it likely arises from a read error. The chain employs TRBV7-2 and TRBJ1-1, with D possibly TRBD1 on 5 matching bases. The V gene lost 4 bases and the J gene lost 2 bases, with 14 bases spanning the gap. The germline gives CDR1 SGHTA, CDR2 FQGNSA. This CDR3 spans 15 amino acids. The CDR3 reads CASSWGGGGNTEAFL. CDR3 bases: TGTGCCAGCAGCTGGGGGGGGGGTGGTAACACTGAAGCTTTCCTT.

This clonotype was detected many times. The rearrangement uses TRBV14 and TRBJ2-1, with D hard to call. The germline V and J ends were trimmed by 0 bases and 10 bases, with 13 bases remaining between them. The CDR3 loop spans 14 amino acids. CDR1 is SGHDN and CDR2 is FVKESK in the germline V gene. The CDR3 loop reads CASSQDDSTSEQFF. The CDR3 nucleotides are TGTGCCAGCAGCCAAGATGATAGCACCTCAGAGCAGTTCTTC.

The chain recombines TRBV12-5 with TRBJ2-2; no clear D. The V and J ends lost 1 base and 0 bases respectively, with 9 bases between them. CDR1 and CDR2 from the germline V gene are LGHNT and FRNRAP. The CDR3 runs to 16 residues. The CDR3 DNA reads as TGTGCTAGTGGTTTGGGGCAAGGCGCGAACACCGGGGAGCTGTTTTTT. Encoded protein: CASGLGQGANTGELFF. Full variable domain (rest looked up from reference TRBV12-5 and TRBJ2-2): DARVTQTPRHKVTEMGQEVTMRCQPILGHNTVFWYRQTMMQGLELLAYFRNRAPLDDSGMPKDRFSAEMPDATLATLKIQPSEPRDSAVYFCASGLGQGANTGELFFGEGSRLTVL.

There are many counts of this clonotype. The V and J genes are TRBV20-1 and TRBJ1-5, with TRBD1 as a possible D gene (6 bases). The CDR3 contains 12 residues. Trimming left V 5 bases short and J 5 bases short, with 10 bases between. Germline values: CDR1 DFQATT, CDR2 SNEGSKA (reference sequence). The CDR3 DNA sequence: TGCAGTGCTGTTGCAGGGGATCAGCCCCAGCATTTT. As protein: CSAVAGDQPQHF.

This clonotype was found many times. J is TRBJ2-5 and V is TRBV3-1; possibly TRBD2 for D (5 bases). V gave up 1 base and J gave up 2 bases, with 14 bases separating them. The CDR3 sequence is 16 residues long. CDR1 is LGHDT and CDR2 is YNNKEL in the germline V gene (reference sequence). The CDR3, as DNA: TGTGCCAGCAGCCAAGTAAGAGGGCGGAAACAAGAGACCCAGTACTTC. This encodes CASSQVRGRKQETQYF.

This clonotype was counted ten times or more. This chain joins TRBV10-3 and TRBJ2-7, with D maybe TRBD1 (5 bases). The CDR3 spans 14 residues. The germline CDR1 and CDR2 sequences are ENHRY and SYGVKD. V gave up 0 bases and J gave up 3 bases, with 9 bases separating them. The DNA of the CDR3 is TGTGCCATCAGTGAGTCTGCGCAGGGCTACGAGCAGTACTTC. Protein sequence: CAISESAQGYEQYF.

A remark on this clonotype: The junction departs from the called germline gene at one end, perhaps through a read error. This chain connects TRBV7-8 to TRBJ1-4, with TRBD1 matching over 7 bases. The CDR3 loop spans 13 amino acids. The germline gives CDR1 SGHVS, CDR2 FQNEAQ. Written as DNA, the CDR3 is TGTACCAGCAGCTCCGACAGGGCGAAGGAACTGTTTTTT. Translating it yields CTSSSDRAKELFF.

This clonotype came up many times. The chain joins TRBV19 to TRBJ2-1; 10 positions agree with TRBD2. The junction had 16 bases not matched to a gene; V was cut back by 9 bases and J by 5 bases. Per germline, CDR1 LNHDA and CDR2 SQIVND (reference sequence). CDR3 length: 17 amino acids. DNA of the CDR3: TGTGCCAGCAGAAAAGCGCACGGGACTAGCGAAAACAATGAGCAGTTCTTC. It codes for CASRKAHGTSENNEQFF.

This chain connects TRBV3-1 to TRBJ2-1; D may be TRBD1 or TRBD2 (9 bases each). The CDR3 is 18 residues long. Trimming stripped 4 bases from V and 4 bases from J, with 23 bases between. Germline-derived CDR1 and CDR2 are LGHDT and YNNKEL (reference sequence). For the CDR3, the DNA is TGTGCCAGCAGCCTGGGACAGGGAGATAGCGGGAGTTACAATGAGCAGTTCTTC. Translating gives CASSLGQGDSGSYNEQFF.

This clonotype was observed a single time. A read error may be the cause here, since a much bigger clone is one base away. The V gene is TRBV4-3, the J gene TRBJ2-2; no definite D call. Trimming stripped 0 bases from V and 0 bases from J, with 5 bases between. Germline CDR1 LGHNA, CDR2 YSLEER. CDR3 size: 15 residues. CDR3 sequence reads: CASSQETTNTGELFF. DNA of the CDR3: TGCGCCAGCAGCCAAGAGACGACGAACACCGGGGAGCTGTTTTTT.

As to this clonotype: This may be a read error: a much more frequent sequence differs by one nucleotide. The chain links TRBV6-4 to TRBJ1-2; D is possibly TRBD1 (5 bases). V lost 8 bases, J lost 5 bases, and 18 bases lay in between. The CDR3 spans 14 residues. Germline values: CDR1 MRHNA, CDR2 SNTAGT. CDR3 coding DNA: TGTGCCAGCTGCCCCGGGACTGTCGGTTATGGCTACACCTTC. It yields the protein CASCPGTVGYGYTF.

V gene TRBV7-8 combines with J gene TRBJ1-3; D is unclear. From germline, CDR1 is SGHVS and CDR2 FQNEAQ. The CDR3 covers 17 residues. The V and J ends lost 4 bases and 0 bases respectively, with 16 bases between them. CDR3 loop: CASSYTRTTSSGNTIYF. The CDR3 DNA sequence: TGTGCCAGCAGCTATACCAGGACTACCAGCTCTGGAAACACCATATATTTT.